This TCR beta chain emerged from a study of cytomegalovirus exposure and HLA in healthy donors. The wider study: There were 88 million or so unique TCRs (from HLA-typed donors) in an early data release.

PCR employed 60 Vbeta and 13 Jbeta primers. Clones were sequenced by immunoSEQ multiplex PCR, and TCRdb holds only the in-frame ones, with some missing. The repertoire holds about 130,000 clones, about 81% seen once, with roughly 0.99% in the top ten. In this sample, this clone turned up once. Its antigen is currently unknown. Regarding the study as a whole: Whilst most TCR sequences proved rare, a subset of public TCRs occurred across many donors.

The CDR3 sequence is 15 residues long. Per the germline V gene, CDR1 is MNHNS and CDR2 is SASEGT. Trimming removed 4 bases at V and 1 base at J, with 10 bases between. This TCR came from a woman aged 25 to 45 in good health and CMV-seronegative. The chain carries TRBV6-1 and TRBJ2-2; D is undetermined. Sequencing was performed on PBMCs. The CDR3 protein is CASSASVGNTGELFF. For the CDR3, the DNA is TGTGCCAGCAGTGCCAGTGTTGGGAACACCGGGGAGCTGTTTTTT.